Included here is one TCR beta chain sequence, with context. The entry originates in a study of blood T cell repertoires in COVID-19. Study-level information: Donors in the United States, Italy and Spain gave samples during acute or convalescent COVID-19.

Under the authors' procedure: Reference gene primers were amplified, and this amplification served to estimate nucleated cell counts. TCRdb keeps only in-frame clones here, not all; method: immunoSEQ multiplex PCR. V and J calls and clone size come straight from that table; D and trimming were deduced from the DNA. The table lists approximately 68,000 clones, 75% to 90% of them singletons. This TCR was sampled from an elderly woman with active or convalescent COVID-19. What was sequenced was peripheral blood.

CDR3 region: CASSSYGNTIYF. In DNA, the CDR3 is TGTGCCAGCAGTTCCTATGGAAACACCATATATTTT. This rearrangement joins TRBV12-3 or TRBV12-4 to TRBJ1-3; D not resolved. V lost 4 bases and J lost 3, with 4 bases in between. The CDR3 extends over 12 amino acids.